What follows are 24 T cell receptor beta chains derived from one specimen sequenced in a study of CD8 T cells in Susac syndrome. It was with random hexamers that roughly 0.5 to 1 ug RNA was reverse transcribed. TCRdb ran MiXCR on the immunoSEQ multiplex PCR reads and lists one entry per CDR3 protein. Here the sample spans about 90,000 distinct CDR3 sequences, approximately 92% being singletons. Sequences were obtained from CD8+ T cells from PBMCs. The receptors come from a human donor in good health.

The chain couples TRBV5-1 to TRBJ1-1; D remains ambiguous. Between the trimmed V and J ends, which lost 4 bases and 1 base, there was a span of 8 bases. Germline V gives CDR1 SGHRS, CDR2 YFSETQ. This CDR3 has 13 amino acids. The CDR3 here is CASSPDWNTEAFF. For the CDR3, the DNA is TGCGCCAGCAGCCCCGATTGGAACACTGAAGCTTTCTTT.

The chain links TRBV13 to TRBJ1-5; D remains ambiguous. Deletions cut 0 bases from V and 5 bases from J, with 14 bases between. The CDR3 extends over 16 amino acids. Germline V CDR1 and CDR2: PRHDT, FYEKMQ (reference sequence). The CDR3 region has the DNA TGTGCCAGCAGCTTAGGAGGGTGGGGAGTTGATCAGCCCCAGCATTTT. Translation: CASSLGGWGVDQPQHF.

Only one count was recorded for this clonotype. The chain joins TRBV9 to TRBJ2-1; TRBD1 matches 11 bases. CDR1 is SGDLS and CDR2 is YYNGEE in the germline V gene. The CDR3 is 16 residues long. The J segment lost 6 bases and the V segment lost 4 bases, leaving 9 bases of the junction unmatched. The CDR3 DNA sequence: TGTGCCAGCAGCCCCAGCGGACAGGGGGCTGGCAATGAGCAGTTCTTC. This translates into CASSPSGQGAGNEQFF. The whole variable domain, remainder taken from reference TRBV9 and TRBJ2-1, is DSGVTQTPKHLITATGQRVTLRCSPRSGDLSVYWYQQSLDQGLQFLIQYYNGEERAKGNILERFSAQQFPDLHSELNLSSLELGDSALYFCASSPSGQGAGNEQFFGPGTRLTVL.

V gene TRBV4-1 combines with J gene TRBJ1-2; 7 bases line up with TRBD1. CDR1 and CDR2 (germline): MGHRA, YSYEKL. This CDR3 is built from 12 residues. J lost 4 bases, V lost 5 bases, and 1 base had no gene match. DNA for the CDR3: TGCGCCAGCAGCGGACAGGCCTATGGCTACACCTTC. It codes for CASSGQAYGYTF.

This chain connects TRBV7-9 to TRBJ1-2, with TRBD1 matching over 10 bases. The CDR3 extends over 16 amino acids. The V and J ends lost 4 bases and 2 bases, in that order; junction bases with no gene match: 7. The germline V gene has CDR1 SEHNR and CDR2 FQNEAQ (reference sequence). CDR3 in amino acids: CASSSGTGDANYGYTF. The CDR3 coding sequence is TGTGCCAGCAGCTCCGGGACAGGGGACGCGAACTATGGCTACACCTTC.

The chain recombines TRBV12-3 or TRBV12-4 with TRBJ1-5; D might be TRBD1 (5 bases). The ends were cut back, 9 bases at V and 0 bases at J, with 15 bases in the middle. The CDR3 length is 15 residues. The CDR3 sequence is CARGSGQNSNQPQHF. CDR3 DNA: TGTGCCAGGGGGTCAGGGCAGAATAGCAATCAGCCCCAGCATTTT.

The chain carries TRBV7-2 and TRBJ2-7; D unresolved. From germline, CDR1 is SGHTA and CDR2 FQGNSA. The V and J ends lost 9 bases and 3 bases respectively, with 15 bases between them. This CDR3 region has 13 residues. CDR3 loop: CASRHISDYEQYF. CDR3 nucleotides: TGTGCCAGTAGGCATATTTCCGACTACGAGCAGTACTTC.

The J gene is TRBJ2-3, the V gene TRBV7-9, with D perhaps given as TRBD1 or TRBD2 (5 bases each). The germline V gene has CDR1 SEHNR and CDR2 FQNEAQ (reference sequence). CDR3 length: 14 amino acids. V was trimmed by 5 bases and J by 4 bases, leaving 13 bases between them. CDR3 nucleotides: TGTGCCAGCAGCCCCAGGCAGGGAGCAGATACGCAGTATTTT. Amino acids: CASSPRQGADTQYF.

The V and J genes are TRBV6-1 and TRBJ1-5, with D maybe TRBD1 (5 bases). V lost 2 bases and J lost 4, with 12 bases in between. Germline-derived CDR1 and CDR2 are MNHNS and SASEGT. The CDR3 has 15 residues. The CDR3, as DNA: TGTGCCAGCAGTGAACGTGCAGGGAAAAATCAGCCCCAGCATTTT. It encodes CASSERAGKNQPQHF.

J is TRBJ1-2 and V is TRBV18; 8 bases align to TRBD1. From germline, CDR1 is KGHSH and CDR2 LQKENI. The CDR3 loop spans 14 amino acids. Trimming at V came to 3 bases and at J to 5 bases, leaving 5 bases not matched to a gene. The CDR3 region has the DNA TGTGCCAGCTCACCGCCCCGGACAGGGTATGGCTACACCTTC. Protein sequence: CASSPPRTGYGYTF.

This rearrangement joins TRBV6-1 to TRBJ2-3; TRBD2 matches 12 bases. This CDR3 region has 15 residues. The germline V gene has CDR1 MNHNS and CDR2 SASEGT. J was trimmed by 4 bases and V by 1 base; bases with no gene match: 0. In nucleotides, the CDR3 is TGTGCCAGCAGTGAAGGGACTAGCGGGGCAGATACGCAGTATTTT. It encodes CASSEGTSGADTQYF.

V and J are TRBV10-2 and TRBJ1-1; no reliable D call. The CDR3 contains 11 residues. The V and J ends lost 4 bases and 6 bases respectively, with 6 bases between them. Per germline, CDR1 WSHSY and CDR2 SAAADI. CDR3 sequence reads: CASSVKAEAFF. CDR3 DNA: TGCGCCAGCAGTGTAAAGGCTGAAGCTTTCTTT.

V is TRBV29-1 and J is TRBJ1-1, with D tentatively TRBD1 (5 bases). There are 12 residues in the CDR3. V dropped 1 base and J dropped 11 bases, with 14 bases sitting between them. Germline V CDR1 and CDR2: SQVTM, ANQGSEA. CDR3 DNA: TGCAGCGTTGAAGGGAGGGACGGCTGGGCTTTCTTT. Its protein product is CSVEGRDGWAFF.

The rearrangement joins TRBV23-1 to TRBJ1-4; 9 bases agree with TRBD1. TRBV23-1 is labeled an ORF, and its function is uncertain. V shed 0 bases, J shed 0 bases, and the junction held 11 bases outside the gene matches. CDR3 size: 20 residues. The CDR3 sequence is CASSQSGGTGLPPTNEKLFF. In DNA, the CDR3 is TGCGCCAGCAGTCAATCGGGCGGGACAGGGTTACCCCCAACTAATGAAAAACTGTTTTTT.

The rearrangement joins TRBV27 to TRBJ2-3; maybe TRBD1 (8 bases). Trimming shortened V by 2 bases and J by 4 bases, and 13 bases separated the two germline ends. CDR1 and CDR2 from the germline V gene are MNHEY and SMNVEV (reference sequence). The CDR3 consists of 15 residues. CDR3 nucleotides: TGTGCCAGCAGTTTAACAGGGGGAGGGGCAGATACGCAGTATTTT. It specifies CASSLTGGGADTQYF.

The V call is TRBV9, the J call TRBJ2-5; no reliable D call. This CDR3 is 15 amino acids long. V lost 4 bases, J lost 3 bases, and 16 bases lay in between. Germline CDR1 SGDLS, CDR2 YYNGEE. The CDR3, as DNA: TGTGCCAGCAGCCCACACCTCTCCCGGGAAGAGACCCAGTACTTC. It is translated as CASSPHLSREETQYF.

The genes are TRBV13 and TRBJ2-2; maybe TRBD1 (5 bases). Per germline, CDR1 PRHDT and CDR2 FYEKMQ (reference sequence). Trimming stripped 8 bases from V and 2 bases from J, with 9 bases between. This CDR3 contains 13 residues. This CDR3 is CASWGINTGELFF. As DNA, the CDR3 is TGTGCCAGCTGGGGCATTAACACCGGGGAGCTGTTTTTT. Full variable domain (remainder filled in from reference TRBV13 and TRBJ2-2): AAGVIQSPRHLIKEKRETATLKCYPIPRHDTVYWYQQGPGQDPQFLISFYEKMQSDKGSIPDRFSAQQFSDYHSELNMSSLELGDSALYFCASWGINTGELFFGEGSRLTVL.

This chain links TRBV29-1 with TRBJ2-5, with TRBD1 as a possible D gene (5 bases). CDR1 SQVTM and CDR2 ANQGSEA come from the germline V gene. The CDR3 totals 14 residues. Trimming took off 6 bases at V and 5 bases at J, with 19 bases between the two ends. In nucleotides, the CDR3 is TGCAGCGTCGACAAACAGGCCCTCGAGGAGACCCAGTACTTC. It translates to CSVDKQALEETQYF.

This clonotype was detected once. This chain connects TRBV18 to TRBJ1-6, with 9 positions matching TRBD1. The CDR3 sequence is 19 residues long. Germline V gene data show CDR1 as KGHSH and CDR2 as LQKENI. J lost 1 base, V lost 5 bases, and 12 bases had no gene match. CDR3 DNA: TGTGCCAGCTCAACCAACCCGGGACAGGGTCCTTCCTATAATTCACCCCTCCACTTT. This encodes CASSTNPGQGPSYNSPLHF.

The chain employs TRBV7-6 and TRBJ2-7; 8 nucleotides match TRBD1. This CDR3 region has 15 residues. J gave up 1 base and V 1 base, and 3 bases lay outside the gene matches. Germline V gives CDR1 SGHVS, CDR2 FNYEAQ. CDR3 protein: CASSLGQGKSYEQYF. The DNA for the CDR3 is TGTGCCAGCAGCTTAGGACAGGGGAAGTCCTACGAGCAGTACTTC.

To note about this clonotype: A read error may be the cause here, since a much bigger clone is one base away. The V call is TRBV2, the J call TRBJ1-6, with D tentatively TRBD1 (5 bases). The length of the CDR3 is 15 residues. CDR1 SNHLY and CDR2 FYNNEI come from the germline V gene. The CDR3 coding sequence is TGTGCCTGCAGGGCCGGGGGCTCCTATAATTCACCCCTCCACTTT. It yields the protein CACRAGGSYNSPLHF.

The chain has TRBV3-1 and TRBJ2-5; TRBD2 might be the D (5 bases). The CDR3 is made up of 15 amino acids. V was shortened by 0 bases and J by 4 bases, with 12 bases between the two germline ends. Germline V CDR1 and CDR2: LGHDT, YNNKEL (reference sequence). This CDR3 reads CASSQDWLEAETQYF. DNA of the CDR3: TGTGCCAGCAGCCAAGATTGGTTGGAGGCAGAGACCCAGTACTTC.

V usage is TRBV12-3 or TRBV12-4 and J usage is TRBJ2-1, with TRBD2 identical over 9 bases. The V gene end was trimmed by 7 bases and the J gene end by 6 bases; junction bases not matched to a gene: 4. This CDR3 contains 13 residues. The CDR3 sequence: CASIPSGINEQFF. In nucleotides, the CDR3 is TGTGCCAGCATTCCTAGCGGGATCAATGAGCAGTTCTTC.

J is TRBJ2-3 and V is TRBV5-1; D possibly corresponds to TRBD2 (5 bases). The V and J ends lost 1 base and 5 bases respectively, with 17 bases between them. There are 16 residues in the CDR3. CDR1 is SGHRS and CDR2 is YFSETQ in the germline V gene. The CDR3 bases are TGCGCCAGCAGCTTGCGGTCGAGTCTCGAGGGAGATACGCAGTATTTT. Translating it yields CASSLRSSLEGDTQYF.